These 20 T cell receptor beta chains came from one sample sequenced in a study of cytomegalovirus exposure and HLA in healthy donors. PCR used 60 Vbeta primers and 13 Jbeta primers. Libraries were prepared by immunoSEQ multiplex PCR; TCRdb keeps only in-frame clonotypes and omits some of them. Seen here are some 130,000 clones, about 87% observed once, and the top ten hold under 6.5%. Source material: PBMCs. Receptors were obtained from a woman aged 25 to 45 in good health and CMV-seronegative.

The genes are TRBV4-3 and TRBJ2-1; 7 bases are shared with TRBD2. Germline trimming cut 0 bases from V and 2 bases from J; bases unmatched to any gene: 4. The V gene's germline CDR1 is LGHNA and CDR2 YSLEER. The CDR3 extends over 16 amino acids. The CDR3 reads CASSQDGRAAYNEQFF. The CDR3, as DNA: TGCGCCAGCAGCCAAGATGGGAGGGCAGCCTACAATGAGCAGTTCTTC.

This clone was picked up one time. The chain uses TRBV6-5 and TRBJ2-1; 9 bases fit TRBD1. Germline CDR1 is MNHEY and CDR2 is SVGAGI. The CDR3 consists of 15 residues. The V and J ends lost 4 bases and 5 bases, in that order; junction bases with no gene match: 6. The CDR3 region is CASSSPGQGHNEQFF. The CDR3 DNA is TGTGCCAGCAGTTCCCCGGGACAGGGCCACAATGAGCAGTTCTTC.

The V gene is TRBV6-5, the J gene TRBJ1-5; possibly TRBD1 for D (5 bases). Trimming took off 0 bases at V and 4 bases at J, with 10 bases between the two ends. The length of the CDR3 is 15 residues. In germline, CDR1 is MNHEY, CDR2 SVGAGI. The CDR3 nucleotides read TGTGCCAGCAGTTACTCAAGCAGGGATAATCAGCCCCAGCATTTT. Translating it yields CASSYSSRDNQPQHF.

The chain uses TRBV7-6 and TRBJ2-7; 7 bases agree with TRBD1. CDR1 and CDR2 from the germline V gene are SGHVS and FNYEAQ. V shed 1 base and J 2 bases; nucleotides not matched to a gene: 8. The CDR3 loop spans 16 amino acids. The CDR3: CASSLDNWQGAYEQYF. The CDR3 DNA reads TGTGCCAGCAGCTTAGATAATTGGCAGGGGGCCTACGAGCAGTACTTC.

This sequence joins TRBV7-9 and TRBJ1-1; tentative D call: TRBD1 (5 bases). Looked up from germline, CDR1 is SEHNR and CDR2 is FQNEAQ (reference sequence). This CDR3 is 16 amino acids long. Trimming stripped 7 bases from V and 4 bases from J, with 22 bases between. The CDR3 bases are TGTGCCAGCATTGATCCGGAGGGACTTGGGGTCACTGAAGCTTTCTTT. Protein: CASIDPEGLGVTEAFF.

The chain couples TRBV7-2 to TRBJ2-5, with 7 bases fitting TRBD2. The J call may be incorrect, as the DNA end agrees better with TRBJ2-7. The CDR3 runs 16 residues. Germline loops: CDR1 SGHTA, CDR2 FQGNSA. CDR3 sequence reads: CASRAWGGGSSYEQYF. The CDR3 nucleotides are TGTGCCAGCAGGGCATGGGGGGGTGGTAGCTCCTACGAGCAGTACTTC.

The CDR3: CASTFAGSYEQYF. Here the CDR3 DNA reads TGTGCCAGTACCTTTGCCGGTTCCTACGAGCAGTACTTC. This chain connects TRBV19 to TRBJ2-7; D remains ambiguous. V gave up 7 bases and J gave up 1 base, with 11 bases separating them. The CDR3 contains 13 residues. Germline V gene sequence: CDR1 LNHDA, CDR2 SQIVND (reference sequence).

The rearrangement links TRBV9 to TRBJ2-7; possibly TRBD2 for D (7 bases). The CDR3 has 16 residues. Trimming left V 0 bases short and J 3 bases short, with 16 bases between. The germline V gene encodes CDR1 SGDLS and CDR2 YYNGEE. CDR3 region: CASSVEGGAGFYEQYF. The CDR3 coding sequence is TGTGCCAGCAGCGTAGAGGGGGGGGCCGGATTCTACGAGCAGTACTTC.

In its sample, this clone was seen once. This chain links TRBV28 with TRBJ1-1; D perhaps matches TRBD1 (5 bases). The CDR3 has 12 amino acids. V shed 6 bases and J shed 0 bases, with 5 bases lying between them. Germline assignment: CDR1 MDHEN and CDR2 SYDVKM. The CDR3 sequence: CASRTVNTEAFF. CDR3 DNA: TGTGCCAGCAGGACAGTGAACACTGAAGCTTTCTTT.

The chain recombines TRBV18 with TRBJ2-1; 12 bases align to TRBD2. V was clipped by 2 bases and J by 9 bases; unmatched bases: 8. The germline V gene encodes CDR1 KGHSH and CDR2 LQKENI. The CDR3 length is 16 residues. The CDR3: CASSPALAGGPVEQFF. Written as DNA, the CDR3 is TGTGCCAGCTCACCAGCCCTAGCGGGAGGGCCAGTTGAGCAGTTCTTC. The variable domain in full, completed from reference TRBV18 and TRBJ2-1, reads NAGVMQNPRHLVRRRGQEARLRCSPMKGHSHVYWYRQLPEEGLKFMVYLQKENIIDESGMPKERFSAEFPKEGPSILRIQQVVRGDSAAYFCASSPALAGGPVEQFFGPGTRLTVL.

The chain is built from TRBV6-1 and TRBJ1-2; TRBD1 is a possible D gene (6 bases). V lost 8 bases, J lost 4 bases, and 14 bases lay in between. Germline lookup yields CDR1 MNHNS and CDR2 SASEGT. The length of the CDR3 is 13 residues. The CDR3 spells CASLGGAIYGYTF. The DNA of the CDR3 is TGTGCCAGCCTTGGGGGGGCCATCTATGGCTACACCTTC.

The gene calls are TRBV29-1 and TRBJ1-2; 7 positions agree with TRBD1. V gave up 6 bases and J gave up 5 bases; unmatched junction bases: 21. The CDR3 consists of 17 residues. Germline CDR1 reads SQVTM; CDR2 reads ANQGSEA. The CDR3 DNA reads as TGCAGCGTGCCTAGGGAGGACAGGCCGATATCTGGATATGGCTACACCTTC. Its translation is CSVPREDRPISGYGYTF.

In the case of this clone: A junction end diverges from the germline sequence, so it may reflect a read error. The sample holds other DNA sequences that translate to the same CDR3. The chain uses TRBV6-5 and TRBJ1-1; 7 bases are shared with TRBD1. The CDR3 runs to 15 residues. CDR1 is MNHEY, CDR2 SVGAGI, per germline. The CDR3 DNA reads TGTGCCAGTAGTTACTCGAACAGGGGGAACACTGAAGCTTTCTTT. It yields the protein CASSYSNRGNTEAFF.

The chain links TRBV27 to TRBJ2-7; D is unresolved. This CDR3 has 13 amino acids. The V gene's germline CDR1 is MNHEY and CDR2 SMNVEV (reference sequence). Trimming took off 3 bases at V and 5 bases at J, with 11 bases between the two ends. CDR3 loop: CASSLSDTHEQYF. The CDR3 nucleotides are TGTGCCAGCAGTTTGAGTGACACCCACGAGCAGTACTTC.

The chain recombines TRBV30 with TRBJ1-6; D is uncertain. Germline V gene data show CDR1 as GTSNPN and CDR2 as SVGIG (reference sequence). The CDR3 consists of 13 residues. V shed 1 base and J shed 7 bases, with 8 bases lying between them. The CDR3 region is CAWSAVANSPLHF. The CDR3 nucleotides are TGTGCCTGGAGTGCAGTCGCAAATTCACCCCTCCACTTT.

The chain links TRBV7-2 to TRBJ2-3, with TRBD1 as a possible D gene (6 bases). The CDR3 is made up of 14 amino acids. V gave up 5 bases and J gave up 4 bases, with 13 bases separating them. The germline gives CDR1 SGHTA, CDR2 FQGNSA. Here the CDR3 DNA reads TGTGCCAGCAGCAATGACAGGCCCCCAGATACGCAGTATTTT. The encoded protein is CASSNDRPPDTQYF. The complete variable domain, with remaining parts taken from reference TRBV7-2 and TRBJ2-3, reads GAGVSQSPSNKVTEKGKDVELRCDPISGHTALYWYRQSLGQGLEFLIYFQGNSAPDKSGLPSDRFSAERTGGSVSTLTIQRTQQEDSAVYLCASSNDRPPDTQYFGPGTRLTVL.

The rearrangement uses TRBV18 and TRBJ2-7; D might be TRBD2 (6 bases). With 4 bases removed from V and 0 bases from J, the gap between germline ends came to 13 bases. Germline-derived CDR1 and CDR2 are KGHSH and LQKENI. This CDR3 region has 15 residues. DNA for the CDR3: TGTGCCAGCTCACAGGGACTCAGGAGCTCCTACGAGCAGTACTTC. This sequence encodes CASSQGLRSSYEQYF. The whole variable domain, remainder taken from reference TRBV18 and TRBJ2-7, is NAGVMQNPRHLVRRRGQEARLRCSPMKGHSHVYWYRQLPEEGLKFMVYLQKENIIDESGMPKERFSAEFPKEGPSILRIQQVVRGDSAAYFCASSQGLRSSYEQYFGPGTRLTVT.

V gene TRBV19 combines with J gene TRBJ2-1, with 10 bases that match TRBD2. Per the germline V gene, CDR1 is LNHDA and CDR2 is SQIVND (reference sequence). V gave up 6 bases and J gave up 9 bases; unmatched junction bases: 11. The CDR3 sequence is 15 residues long. The CDR3 DNA sequence: TGTGCCAGTAGACCCCTGAGCGGGGGGGCAGGTGAGCAGTTCTTC. This translates into CASRPLSGGAGEQFF.

CDR3 sequence reads: CASSLIGLETQYF. The CDR3 nucleotides are TGTGCCAGCAGCCTAATTGGGCTGGAGACCCAGTACTTC. The V and J genes are TRBV11-3 and TRBJ2-5; D ambiguous. The germline V gene has CDR1 SGHNT and CDR2 YENEEA. The V end was cut by 5 bases, the J end by 5 bases, with 12 bases between. The CDR3 runs to 13 residues.

The chain links TRBV6-1 to TRBJ2-1, with 14 bases identical to TRBD2. Germline values: CDR1 MNHNS, CDR2 SASEGT. The CDR3 covers 15 residues. J lost 9 bases, V lost 10 bases, and 11 bases had no gene match. CDR3 bases: TGTGCCACTTCCACGGGACTAGCGGGAGCTGGTGAGCAGTTCTTC. Translated: CATSTGLAGAGEQFF.